This T cell receptor (beta chain) originates from a study of blood T cell repertoires in COVID-19. Study in general: Sample material is recorded as cDNA or gDNA derived from T cells, B-cell-depleted T cells, or PBMCs.

The assay was immunoSEQ multiplex PCR, and TCRdb's table has in-frame clones only and misses some. The sample holds a few hundred thousand clones, over 75% seen once. This CDR3 is 12 amino acids long. Per germline, CDR1 SQVTM and CDR2 ANQGSEA. Trimming pared 6 bases from V and 7 bases from J, leaving 15 bases between. This clone was found once. Recovered participants had two consecutive negative NP/OP PCR tests, healthcare professional clearance, or symptom resolution. The rearrangement uses TRBV29-1 and TRBJ1-2, with D perhaps matching TRBD1 (5 bases). The TCR was taken from a man younger than 40 who had recovered from COVID-19. Sequencing was performed on PBMCs or T cells enriched from blood (not recorded which). CDR3 sequence (DNA): TGCAGCGTCGGTGACGCAGGGTTTGGCTACACCTTC. It encodes CSVGDAGFGYTF.